This T cell receptor beta chain was sequenced during a study of T-cell memory formation after mild COVID-19. Across the study: Largely, TCR clusters stayed within a single donor.

From the 5' RACE reads, TCRdb called clonotypes with MiXCR, one entry per CDR3 protein. The sample holds 100,000 to 130,000 distinct CDR3 sequences, about 15% seen once. V was clipped by 10 bases and J by 5 bases, with 20 bases between them. CDR1 and CDR2 (germline): MDHEN, SYDVKM. The CDR3 covers 14 residues. This clonotype was seen only a few times. Its antigen is undetermined. Regarding the study as a whole: Second-wave clones with a day 37 peak had unconfirmed SARS-CoV-2 specificity.

Sequenced material: PBMCs or a T cell subset sorted from them (not recorded which). The chain couples TRBV28 to TRBJ2-5; possibly TRBD1 for D (6 bases). The receptor was derived from a man between 18 and 29 years old who had mild COVID-19 (a few samples of this study predate the infection). Cell type and time point are not known. The CDR3 nucleotides are TGTGCCACCCAGTACAGGGTTGATCGGGAGACCCAGTACTTC. Amino acids: CATQYRVDRETQYF.